This T cell receptor beta chain derives from a study of blood T cell repertoires in COVID-19. Sequencing was performed with immunoSEQ multiplex PCR; in TCRdb, only in-frame clones are kept and a portion is missing. The table records fewer than 200,000 clones, less than 90% of them present only once. Someone with COVID-19 had been met by exposed participants within 2 weeks before study entry. CDR3 size: 16 residues. The V segment lost 4 bases and the J segment 2 bases; nucleotides outside the gene matches: 3. Germline lookup yields CDR1 SGHRS and CDR2 YFSETQ. The J gene is TRBJ2-2, the V gene TRBV5-1; 12 nucleotides agree with TRBD2. What was sequenced was PBMCs or T cells enriched from blood (not recorded which). This TCR was recovered from a woman aged 30 to 39 who had been exposed to COVID-19. CDR3 region: CASSPSGGVNTGELFF. CDR3 sequence (DNA): TGCGCCAGCAGCCCTAGCGGGGGGGTTAACACCGGGGAGCTGTTTTTT.